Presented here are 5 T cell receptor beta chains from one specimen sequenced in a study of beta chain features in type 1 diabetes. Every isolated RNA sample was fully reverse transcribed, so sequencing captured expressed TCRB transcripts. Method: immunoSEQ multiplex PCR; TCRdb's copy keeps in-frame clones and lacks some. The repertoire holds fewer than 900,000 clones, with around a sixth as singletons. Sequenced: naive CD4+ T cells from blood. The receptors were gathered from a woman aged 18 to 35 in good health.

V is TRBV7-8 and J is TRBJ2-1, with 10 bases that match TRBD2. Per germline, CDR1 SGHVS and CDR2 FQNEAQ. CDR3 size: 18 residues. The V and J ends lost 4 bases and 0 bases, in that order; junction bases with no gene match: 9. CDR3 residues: CASSYSSGSVGSYNEQFF. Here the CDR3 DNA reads TGTGCCAGCAGCTACTCTAGCGGGAGCGTGGGCTCCTACAATGAGCAGTTCTTC.

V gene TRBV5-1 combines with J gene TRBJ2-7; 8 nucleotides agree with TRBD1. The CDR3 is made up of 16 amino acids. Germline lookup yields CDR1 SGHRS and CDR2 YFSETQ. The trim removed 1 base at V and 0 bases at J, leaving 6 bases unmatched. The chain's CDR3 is CASSLSGQASSYEQYF. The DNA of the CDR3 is TGCGCCAGCAGCTTGTCGGGACAGGCGAGCTCCTACGAGCAGTACTTC.

The CDR3 bases are TGCGCCAGCAGCCAACAAGCGGGAGACTACAATGAGCAGTTCTTC. Translated, it gives CASSQQAGDYNEQFF. The V and J genes are TRBV4-3 and TRBJ2-1, with 8 bases lining up with TRBD2. Germline values: CDR1 LGHNA, CDR2 YSLEER. The CDR3 runs to 15 residues. Trimming cost V 2 bases and J 3 bases; bases outside gene matches: 3.

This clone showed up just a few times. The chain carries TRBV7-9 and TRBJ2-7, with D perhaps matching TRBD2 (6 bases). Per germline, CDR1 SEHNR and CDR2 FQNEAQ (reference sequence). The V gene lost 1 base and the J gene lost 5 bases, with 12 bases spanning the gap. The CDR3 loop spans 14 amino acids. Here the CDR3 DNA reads TGTGCCAGCAGCTTAGGGCCTCGGAGGGACGAGCAGTACTTC. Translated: CASSLGPRRDEQYF.

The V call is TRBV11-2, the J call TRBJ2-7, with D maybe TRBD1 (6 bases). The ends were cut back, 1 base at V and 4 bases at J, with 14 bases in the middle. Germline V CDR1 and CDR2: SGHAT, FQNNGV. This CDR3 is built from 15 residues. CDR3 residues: CASSLVQGTLYEQYF. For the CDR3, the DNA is TGTGCCAGCAGCTTAGTACAGGGAACGCTTTACGAGCAGTACTTC.